This T cell receptor beta chain was documented in a study of shared clonotypes between healthy human individuals. Libraries were prepared by immunoSEQ multiplex PCR; TCRdb keeps only in-frame clonotypes and omits some of them. The sample records some 1,400,000 clones, roughly 97% being singletons. Unmatched junction bases numbered 4, after V lost 2 bases and J lost 1 base. The CDR3 contains 16 residues. CDR1 is SGHDT and CDR2 is YYEEEE in the germline V gene. The chain links TRBV5-6 to TRBJ2-2, with 8 bases identical to TRBD1. The sequencing input was naive CD4+ T cells sorted from blood. The subset here: CD45RA+ positively selected. The clonotype comes from a man aged 25-45 years in good health. CDR3: CASSLLDRVNTGELFF. The CDR3 bases are TGTGCCAGCAGCTTATTGGACAGGGTGAACACCGGGGAGCTGTTTTTT. The full variable domain, its missing parts supplied by reference TRBV5-6 and TRBJ2-2, is DAGVTQSPTHLIKTRGQQVTLRCSPKSGHDTVSWYQQALGQGPQFIFQYYEEEERQRGNFPDRFSGHQFPNYSSELNVNALLLGDSALYLCASSLLDRVNTGELFFGEGSRLTVL.